The rows below give T cell receptor beta chains drawn from one sample of a study of T cells in Graves' hyperthyroidism and ophthalmopathy. TCRdb re-derived calls from the multiplex PCR reads in MiXCR, one entry per CDR3 protein. The profile shows about 400,000 distinct CDR3 sequences, about 15% of them singletons. The sample taken for sequencing was blood. The receptors come from a woman aged 30 to 39 with Graves' hyperthyroidism. CDR3s include the opening cysteine and the closing phenylalanine or tryptophan. D genes are given only for firm matches. The listing skips clone size in some rows; elsewhere it reads once, few, many or a size class.

size: -
J: TRBJ2-2
D: TRBD2
V: TRBV6-9
CDR3: CASRYDGLAGVDWTGELFF
DNA: TGTGCCAGCCGTTACGACGGGCTAGCGGGAGTAGATTGGACCGGGGAGCTGTTTTTT

size: many
J: TRBJ2-5
D: TRBD2
V: TRBV5-5
CDR3: CASSYSGGRGRETQYF
DNA: TGTGCCAGCAGCTATTCGGGGGGGCGCGGTCGAGAGACCCAGTACTTC

size: -
J: TRBJ2-3
D: TRBD1
V: TRBV5-1
CDR3: CASSRDRSETDTQYF
DNA: TGCGCCAGCAGCCGGGACAGGTCCGAGACCGATACGCAGTATTTT

size: few
J: TRBJ2-7
D: -
V: TRBV4-2
CDR3: CASSQGWESSYEQYF
DNA: TGTGCCAGCAGCCAAGGTTGGGAAAGCTCCTACGAGCAGTACTTC

size: few
J: TRBJ1-6
D: -
V: TRBV27
CDR3: CASGVQLSTRDSPLHF
DNA: TGTGCCAGCGGGGTCCAGTTGTCCACCCGCGATTCACCCCTCCACTTT

size: many
J: TRBJ2-5
D: -
V: TRBV11-2
CDR3: CASSLEGRDSETQYF
DNA: TGTGCCAGCAGCTTAGAAGGACGAGATTCGGAGACCCAGTACTTC

size: -
J: TRBJ2-7
D: -
V: TRBV7-9
CDR3: CVGEGPASYEQYF
DNA: TGTGTCGGAGAGGGACCAGCCTCCTACGAGCAGTACTTC

size: -
J: TRBJ1-2
D: -
V: TRBV2
CDR3: CASRKTGQADTYGYTF
DNA: TGTGCCAGCAGAAAAACGGGGCAGGCGGATACGTATGGCTACACCTTC

size: -
J: TRBJ2-2
D: -
V: TRBV9
CDR3: CASSAANGQRQLFF
DNA: TGTGCCAGCAGCGCAGCAAATGGGCAGAGGCAGCTGTTTTTT

size: many
J: TRBJ2-7
D: TRBD2
V: TRBV6-1
CDR3: CASSPATSGRIGEQYF
DNA: TGTGCCAGCAGCCCCGCGACTAGCGGGAGAATCGGCGAGCAGTACTTC

size: -
J: TRBJ1-5
D: -
V: TRBV5-1
CDR3: CASSLGAGSGQPQHF
DNA: TGCGCCAGCAGCTTGGGGGCAGGTTCGGGTCAGCCCCAGCATTTT

size: -
J: TRBJ2-7
D: TRBD2
V: TRBV25-1
CDR3: CASREASGIREQYF
DNA: TGTGCCAGCCGTGAGGCTAGCGGGATACGCGAGCAGTACTTC

size: many
J: TRBJ2-3
D: -
V: TRBV3-1
CDR3: CASSQDPSITDTQYF
DNA: TGTGCCAGCAGCCAAGATCCCTCGATCACAGATACGCAGTATTTT

size: -
J: TRBJ2-3
D: -
V: TRBV18
CDR3: CASSVEAGTYTLTQYF
DNA: TGTGCCAGCAGCGTAGAAGCAGGGACATACACCCTTACGCAGTATTTT

size: few
J: TRBJ2-2
D: -
V: TRBV25-1
CDR3: CASRRTGNTGELFF
DNA: TGTGCCAGCCGGCGAACAGGGAACACCGGGGAGCTGTTTTTT

size: many
J: TRBJ2-3
D: -
V: TRBV11-2
CDR3: CASSLGRAAASTDTQYF
DNA: TGTGCCAGCAGCTTAGGTCGGGCCGCCGCTAGCACAGATACGCAGTATTTT

size: few
J: TRBJ1-2
D: -
V: TRBV14
CDR3: CASSPWAAPNVIPNGYTF
DNA: TGTGCCAGCAGCCCGTGGGCCGCTCCGAACGTCATTCCTAATGGCTACACCTTC

size: many
J: TRBJ2-5
D: -
V: TRBV24-1
CDR3: CATSEAGRQETQYF
DNA: TGTGCCACCAGTGAGGCCGGGAGACAAGAGACCCAGTACTTC

size: -
J: TRBJ2-6
D: TRBD1
V: TRBV5-1
CDR3: CASSSSPRKQGNTGANVLTF
DNA: TGCGCCAGCAGCTCTTCCCCACGAAAACAGGGGAACACTGGGGCCAACGTCCTGACTTTC

size: -
J: TRBJ1-1
D: -
V: TRBV7-9
CDR3: CASDGEMNTEAFF
DNA: TGTGCCAGCGACGGGGAGATGAACACTGAAGCTTTCTTT

size: many
J: TRBJ2-1
D: -
V: TRBV3-1
CDR3: CASSLVPSVSHEQFF
DNA: TGTGCCAGCAGCCTCGTTCCTAGCGTGTCCCATGAGCAGTTCTTC

size: many
J: TRBJ1-1
D: -
V: TRBV18
CDR3: CASARGQNTEAFF
DNA: TGTGCCAGTGCCAGGGGTCAGAACACTGAAGCTTTCTTT

size: -
J: TRBJ1-1
D: -
V: TRBV2
CDR3: CASSDPPRGAGAFF
DNA: TGTGCCAGCAGTGACCCCCCGCGTGGGGCCGGAGCTTTCTTT

size: -
J: TRBJ1-4
D: TRBD1
V: TRBV6-2/TRBV6-3
CDR3: CASRRTGPNEKLFF
DNA: TGTGCCAGCAGGAGGACAGGGCCTAATGAAAAACTGTTTTTT

size: -
J: TRBJ2-7
D: TRBD2
V: TRBV29-1
CDR3: CSVLAGGWEQYF
DNA: TGCAGCGTTCTAGCGGGAGGGTGGGAGCAGTACTTC